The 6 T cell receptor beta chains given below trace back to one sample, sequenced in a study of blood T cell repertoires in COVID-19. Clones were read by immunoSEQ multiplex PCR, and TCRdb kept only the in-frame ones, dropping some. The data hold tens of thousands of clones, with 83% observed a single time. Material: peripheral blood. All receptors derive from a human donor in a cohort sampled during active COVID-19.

CDR3 amino acids: CASSLRQTQGDGYTF. The CDR3 DNA reads TGTGCCAGCAGCTTAAGACAGACCCAAGGTGATGGCTACACCTTC. J is TRBJ1-2 and V is TRBV7-9, with D perhaps TRBD1 (5 bases). Trimming removed 2 bases from V and 6 bases from J, with 16 bases in between. CDR1 SEHNR and CDR2 FQNEAQ come from the germline V gene (reference sequence). The CDR3 totals 15 residues. Variable domain in full (rest from reference TRBV7-9 and TRBJ1-2): DTGVSQNPRHKITKRGQNVTFRCDPISEHNRLYWYRQTLGQGPEFLTYFQNEAQLEKSRLLSDRFSAERPKGSFSTLEIQRTEQGDSAMYLCASSLRQTQGDGYTFGSGTRLTVV.

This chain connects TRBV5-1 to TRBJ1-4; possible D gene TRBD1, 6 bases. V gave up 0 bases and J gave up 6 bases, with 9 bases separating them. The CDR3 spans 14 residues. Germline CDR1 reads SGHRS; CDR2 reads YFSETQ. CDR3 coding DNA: TGCGCCAGCAGCTTGGATTCAGGGGATGAAAAACTGTTTTTT. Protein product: CASSLDSGDEKLFF. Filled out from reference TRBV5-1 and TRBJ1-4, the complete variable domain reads KAGVTQTPRYLIKTRGQQVTLSCSPISGHRSVSWYQQTPGQGLQFLFEYFSETQRNKGNFPGRFSGRQFSNSRSEMNVSTLELGDSALYLCASSLDSGDEKLFFGSGTQLSVL.

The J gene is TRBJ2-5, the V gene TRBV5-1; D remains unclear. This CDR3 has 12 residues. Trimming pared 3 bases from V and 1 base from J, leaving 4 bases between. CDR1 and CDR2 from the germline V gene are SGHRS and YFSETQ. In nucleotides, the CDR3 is TGCGCCAGCAGCTCTCGCCAAGAGACCCAGTACTTC. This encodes CASSSRQETQYF.

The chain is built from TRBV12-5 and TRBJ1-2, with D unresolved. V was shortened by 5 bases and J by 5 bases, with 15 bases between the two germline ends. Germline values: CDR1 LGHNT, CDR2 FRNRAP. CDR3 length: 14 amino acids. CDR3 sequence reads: CASGPGGSLYGYTF. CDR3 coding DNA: TGTGCTAGTGGTCCGGGAGGGTCCCTTTATGGCTACACCTTC.

The DNA for the CDR3 is TGCGCCAGCATCAACACACCGGGCTACGAGCAGTACTTC. Translated: CASINTPGYEQYF. The J gene is TRBJ2-7, the V gene TRBV23-1; D remains ambiguous. TRBV23-1 is classed as an ORF, of uncertain function. The CDR3 is 13 residues long. Trimming took 7 bases from V and 3 from J, leaving 13 bases between them.

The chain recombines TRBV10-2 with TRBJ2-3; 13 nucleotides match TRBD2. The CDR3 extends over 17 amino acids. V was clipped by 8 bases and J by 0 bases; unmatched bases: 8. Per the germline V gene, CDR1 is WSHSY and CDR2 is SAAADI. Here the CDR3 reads CASGGTSGILSTDTQYF. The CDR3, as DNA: TGCGCCAGCGGAGGGACTAGCGGGATCCTAAGCACAGATACGCAGTATTTT.